This TCR beta chain appears in the sequencing data of a study of T cell responses to AZD1222 COVID-19 vaccine. The study, taken as a whole, reports: Dominant CD4 TCR responses targeted spike regions 160-218 and 743-854. Reports say nearly half of spike-specific TCRs go after unmutated variant regions. Repertoires were obtained only post-peak T cell response. In a largely white British group with more females than males, clonal diversity was possibly underestimated.

Per germline, CDR1 SEHNR and CDR2 FQNEAQ (reference sequence). The CDR3 sequence is 13 residues long. The V end was cut by 3 bases, the J end by 2 bases, with 8 bases between. In the case of this clone: The antigen is not known.

TCRdb's copy holds only in-frame clones and misses some; the assay was immunoSEQ multiplex PCR. The profile shows some 150,000 clones, 70% to 90% of them singletons. This clonotype was sampled from an adult who received the MenACWY meningococcal vaccine as a control. V and J are TRBV7-9 and TRBJ2-7; the D gene is possibly TRBD1 (6 bases). The sequencing used peripheral blood, collected 28 days after the second dose of the MenACWY control vaccine. The CDR3, as DNA: TGTGCCAGCAGCTTTCAGGGGCCCTACGAGCAGTACTTC. Its protein is CASSFQGPYEQYF. The whole variable domain, remainder taken from reference TRBV7-9 and TRBJ2-7, is DTGVSQNPRHKITKRGQNVTFRCDPISEHNRLYWYRQTLGQGPEFLTYFQNEAQLEKSRLLSDRFSAERPKGSFSTLEIQRTEQGDSAMYLCASSFQGPYEQYFGPGTRLTVT.